What follows are 27 T cell receptor beta chains derived from one specimen sequenced in a study of blood T cell repertoires in COVID-19. Sequencing used immunoSEQ multiplex PCR; TCRdb keeps in-frame clones, though not all of them. The table lists some 260,000 clones, about nine tenths of them singletons, with about 6% in the top ten. Sequenced sample: PBMCs or T cells enriched from blood (not recorded which). The origin of the receptors is a woman aged 30 to 39 with acute COVID-19.

In regard to this clone: Other DNA sequences in this sample translate to the same CDR3. The J gene is TRBJ2-1, the V gene TRBV20-1; perhaps TRBD2 as D (6 bases). Germline lookup yields CDR1 DFQATT and CDR2 SNEGSKA (reference sequence). The CDR3 totals 10 residues. V lost 5 bases and J lost 8, with 7 bases in between. CDR3 region: CSARRDEQFF. CDR3 DNA: TGCAGTGCTCGGAGGGATGAGCAGTTCTTC.

This clone was detected once. The chain couples TRBV7-9 to TRBJ2-5; maybe TRBD2 (6 bases). The V and J ends lost 5 bases and 6 bases respectively, with 13 bases between them. Germline lookup yields CDR1 SEHNR and CDR2 FQNEAQ (reference sequence). This CDR3 comprises 13 residues. CDR3 amino acids: CASSPSEGQTQYF. The CDR3 DNA sequence: TGTGCCAGCAGCCCATCGGAGGGTCAGACCCAGTACTTC. The full variable domain, completed using reference TRBV7-9 and TRBJ2-5, is DTGVSQNPRHKITKRGQNVTFRCDPISEHNRLYWYRQTLGQGPEFLTYFQNEAQLEKSRLLSDRFSAERPKGSFSTLEIQRTEQGDSAMYLCASSPSEGQTQYFGPGTRLLVL.

This sequence joins TRBV5-4 and TRBJ2-3; 12 bases match TRBD2. Germline-derived CDR1 and CDR2 are SGHNT and YYREEE (reference sequence). The CDR3 covers 17 residues. J was trimmed by 2 bases and V by 4 bases; bases with no gene match: 8. The CDR3 is CASSGTGTSGYTDTQYF. In DNA, the CDR3 is TGTGCCAGCAGCGGAACCGGGACTAGCGGGTACACAGATACGCAGTATTTT.

The genes are TRBV28 and TRBJ2-4; no clear D. Germline CDR1 reads MDHEN; CDR2 reads SYDVKM. The CDR3 is 16 amino acids. The V and J ends lost 5 bases and 0 bases respectively, with 14 bases between them. The DNA of the CDR3 is TGTGCCAGCAGTCCATCCATAGAAATAGCCAAAAACATTCAGTACTTC. It is translated as CASSPSIEIAKNIQYF.

The J gene is TRBJ1-5, the V gene TRBV27; possible D gene TRBD1, 6 bases. The V end was cut by 2 bases, the J end by 5 bases, with 7 bases between. The CDR3 is 13 residues long. CDR1 is MNHEY and CDR2 is SMNVEV in the germline V gene (reference sequence). The CDR3 here is CASSLNRDQPQHF. In nucleotides, the CDR3 is TGTGCCAGCAGTTTAAACAGGGATCAGCCCCAGCATTTT.

This clone occurred a few times. V gene TRBV5-4 combines with J gene TRBJ1-2, with 8 positions matching TRBD1. The CDR3 sequence is 16 residues long. From germline, CDR1 is SGHNT and CDR2 YYREEE (reference sequence). The junction had 11 bases not matched to a gene; V was cut back by 0 bases and J by 7 bases. CDR3 protein: CASSLGVKTGEVGYTF. The CDR3, as DNA: TGTGCCAGCAGCTTGGGGGTAAAGACAGGGGAGGTTGGCTACACCTTC. The full variable domain, with the rest looked up from reference TRBV5-4 and TRBJ1-2, is ETGVTQSPTHLIKTRGQQVTLRCSSQSGHNTVSWYQQALGQGPQFIFQYYREEENGRGNFPPRFSGLQFPNYSSELNVNALELDDSALYLCASSLGVKTGEVGYTFGSGTRLTVV.

The V call is TRBV28, the J call TRBJ1-4; 8 bases agree with TRBD1. Germline CDR1 MDHEN, CDR2 SYDVKM. The J segment lost 6 bases and the V segment lost 4 bases, leaving 4 bases of the junction unmatched. This CDR3 is 14 amino acids long. The CDR3 region has the DNA TGTGCCAGCAGTTCAGGGGGCATTGATGAAAAACTGTTTTTT. Its protein product is CASSSGGIDEKLFF.

The J gene is TRBJ2-7, the V gene TRBV28; TRBD1 might be the D (6 bases). Per the germline V gene, CDR1 is MDHEN and CDR2 is SYDVKM. Trimming took off 7 bases at V and 0 bases at J, with 10 bases between the two ends. The CDR3 has 13 residues. CDR3 sequence: CASKGTLSYEQYF. The CDR3 nucleotides read TGTGCCAGCAAAGGGACACTCTCCTACGAGCAGTACTTC.

This clone was detected only once. CDR3 bases: TGTGCCAGCAGTGAAAACTCCGGAGGGAAACTGTTTTTT. Its protein is CASSENSGGKLFF. This chain links TRBV2 with TRBJ1-4, with D unresolved. The V end lost 2 bases, the J end lost 11 bases, and 12 bases lay between the germline ends. The CDR3 extends over 13 amino acids. Germline assignment: CDR1 SNHLY and CDR2 FYNNEI. Variable domain in full (rest from reference TRBV2 and TRBJ1-4): EPEVTQTPSHQVTQMGQEVILRCVPISNHLYFYWYRQILGQKVEFLVSFYNNEISEKSEIFDDQFSVERPDGSNFTLKIRSTKLEDSAMYFCASSENSGGKLFFGSGTQLSVL.

This chain joins TRBV11-1 and TRBJ2-7; the match to TRBD2 covers 12 bases. J lost 4 bases, V lost 5 bases, and 6 bases had no gene match. Germline values: CDR1 SGHAT, CDR2 FQDESV (reference sequence). This CDR3 has 15 amino acids. The CDR3 here is CASSLETSGSYEQYF. CDR3 nucleotide sequence: TGTGCCAGCAGCCTCGAGACTAGCGGGAGTTACGAGCAGTACTTC.

V and J are TRBV9 and TRBJ2-2; the D is unclear. V gave up 0 bases and J gave up 3 bases, with 9 bases separating them. Germline V gene sequence: CDR1 SGDLS, CDR2 YYNGEE. This CDR3 spans 15 amino acids. CDR3 residues: CASSVAATHTGELFF. The CDR3 nucleotides read TGTGCCAGCAGCGTAGCTGCGACTCACACCGGGGAGCTGTTTTTT.

This sequence joins TRBV10-3 and TRBJ2-2; 9 nucleotides match TRBD1. The ends lost 6 bases at V and 5 bases at J; junction bases unmatched: 7. This CDR3 region has 15 residues. Germline V gives CDR1 ENHRY, CDR2 SYGVKD. The CDR3 DNA follows: TGTGCCATCAGCGGAGATGGACAGGGGACCGGGGAGCTGTTTTTT. It codes for CAISGDGQGTGELFF.

The gene calls are TRBV21-1 and TRBJ2-3; TRBD1 reflects the table's D call only, with no check against the DNA. TRBV21-1 is labeled a pseudogene. The length of the CDR3 is 17 residues. CDR3 sequence (DNA): TGTGCCAGCAGCAATGACCGCGACAGGGTGGGCACAGATACGCAGTATTTT. This gives the protein CASSNDRDRVGTDTQYF.

This clone showed up just a few times. V gene TRBV6-4 combines with J gene TRBJ1-5; 8 bases align to TRBD1. Germline lookup yields CDR1 MRHNA and CDR2 SNTAGT. This CDR3 spans 15 amino acids. The junction had 6 bases not matched to a gene; V was cut back by 3 bases and J by 5 bases. The CDR3 bases are TGTGCCAGCAGTGAAGGGGCAGGGGGCGATCAGCCCCAGCATTTT. The encoded protein is CASSEGAGGDQPQHF.

The rearrangement links TRBV5-1 to TRBJ2-3; D not certain. Germline V gene data show CDR1 as SGHRS and CDR2 as YFSETQ. The CDR3 contains 14 residues. V lost 5 bases and J lost 4, with 14 bases in between. CDR3 residues: CASRYRNPADTQYF. DNA for the CDR3: TGCGCCAGCAGATACAGAAACCCCGCAGATACGCAGTATTTT. The entire variable domain, with the rest obtained from reference TRBV5-1 and TRBJ2-3, is as follows: KAGVTQTPRYLIKTRGQQVTLSCSPISGHRSVSWYQQTPGQGLQFLFEYFSETQRNKGNFPGRFSGRQFSNSRSEMNVSTLELGDSALYLCASRYRNPADTQYFGPGTRLTVL.

This chain joins TRBV3-1 (or the pseudogene TRBV3-2) and TRBJ1-2; 10 bases line up with TRBD1. V lost 2 bases, J lost 8 bases, and 11 bases stayed unmatched. Germline V gene sequence: CDR1 LGHDT, CDR2 YNNKEL (reference sequence). CDR3 length: 16 residues. Here the CDR3 reads CASSQSRQGAPGGYTF. The CDR3 DNA sequence: TGTGCCAGCAGCCAATCCCGACAGGGGGCGCCCGGAGGCTACACCTTC.

This sequence joins TRBV6-5 and TRBJ1-5; no reliable D call. This CDR3 spans 14 amino acids. Germline CDR1 and CDR2: MNHEY and SVGAGI. Trimming removed 2 bases from V and 3 bases from J, with 8 bases in between. The CDR3 here is CASSYAGYNQPQHF. CDR3 nucleotide sequence: TGTGCCAGCAGTTACGCGGGGTACAATCAGCCCCAGCATTTT.

The chain joins TRBV5-6 to TRBJ1-2, with D perhaps TRBD1 (6 bases). CDR3 size: 14 residues. CDR1 is SGHDT and CDR2 is YYEEEE in the germline V gene. Deletions cut 4 bases from V and 5 bases from J, with 15 bases between. CDR3 protein: CASSNQGFGYGYTF. CDR3 nucleotide sequence: TGTGCCAGCAGCAATCAGGGGTTTGGGTATGGCTACACCTTC. The variable domain in full, completed from reference TRBV5-6 and TRBJ1-2, reads DAGVTQSPTHLIKTRGQQVTLRCSPKSGHDTVSWYQQALGQGPQFIFQYYEEEERQRGNFPDRFSGHQFPNYSSELNVNALLLGDSALYLCASSNQGFGYGYTFGSGTRLTVV.

This chain links TRBV19 with TRBJ1-2; possibly TRBD1 for D (5 bases). Germline CDR1 is LNHDA and CDR2 is SQIVND (reference sequence). This CDR3 has 14 residues. The germline V and J ends were trimmed by 7 bases and 4 bases, with 16 bases remaining between them. Here the CDR3 reads CASTKLGGLYGYTF. DNA of the CDR3: TGTGCCAGTACCAAATTGGGGGGTCTCTATGGCTACACCTTC.

This chain links TRBV7-9 with TRBJ2-1; 7 positions match TRBD2. This CDR3 contains 15 residues. The germline CDR1 and CDR2 sequences are SEHNR and FQNEAQ (reference sequence). The V and J ends lost 0 bases and 7 bases, in that order; junction bases with no gene match: 6. Written as DNA, the CDR3 is TGTGCCAGCAGCTTAGCGTGGACTAGTGGGAATGAGCAGTTCTTC. This codes for CASSLAWTSGNEQFF.

This clone was detected only a few times. The V and J genes are TRBV10-3 and TRBJ2-2, with 10 bases lining up with TRBD2. Looked up from germline, CDR1 is ENHRY and CDR2 is SYGVKD. V dropped 4 bases and J dropped 2; count of bases not matched to a gene: 4. The CDR3 loop spans 16 amino acids. The CDR3 region is CAISALAGDNTGELFF. CDR3 DNA sequence: TGTGCCATCAGTGCGCTAGCGGGGGATAACACCGGGGAGCTGTTTTTT.

This clone occurred a few times. The chain couples TRBV11-2 to TRBJ1-1, with a tentative D call TRBD1 (5 bases). From germline, CDR1 is SGHAT and CDR2 FQNNGV. This CDR3 has 13 amino acids. Trimming removed 5 bases at V and 1 base at J, with 8 bases between. Written as DNA, the CDR3 is TGTGCCAGCAGCCGCGACAGGAACACTGAAGCTTTCTTT. This codes for CASSRDRNTEAFF.

The chain links TRBV7-9 to TRBJ2-7, with TRBD1 as a possible D gene (6 bases). Trimming left V 1 base short and J 5 bases short, with 9 bases between. The length of the CDR3 is 13 residues. The germline V gene has CDR1 SEHNR and CDR2 FQNEAQ (reference sequence). Written as DNA, the CDR3 is TGTGCCAGCAGCTTAGGCAGGGGCGACGAGCAGTACTTC. Protein sequence: CASSLGRGDEQYF.

This clone occurred once. The chain is built from TRBV5-1 and TRBJ2-1; a possible D gene is TRBD2 (6 bases). This CDR3 is 18 amino acids long. Per the germline V gene, CDR1 is SGHRS and CDR2 is YFSETQ. V lost 0 bases to trimming and J lost 2 bases, with 18 bases between them. In nucleotides, the CDR3 is TGCGCCAGCAGCTTGGATGTGCGGGATATCATCCCCTACAATGAGCAGTTCTTC. Encoded protein: CASSLDVRDIIPYNEQFF.

In this sample, this clone turned up once. This chain uses TRBV5-1 with TRBJ2-4; perhaps TRBD2 as D (5 bases). The V gene's germline CDR1 is SGHRS and CDR2 YFSETQ. Deletions cut 0 bases from V and 7 bases from J, with 11 bases between. The CDR3 runs to 14 residues. As DNA, the CDR3 is TGCGCCAGCAGCTTGGGGCTAGCCGGGAACATTCAGTACTTC. Encoded protein: CASSLGLAGNIQYF.

V is TRBV25-1 and J is TRBJ2-5, with D perhaps TRBD2 (6 bases). The ends were cut back, 3 bases at V and 5 bases at J, with 16 bases in the middle. This CDR3 spans 15 amino acids. Germline CDR1 reads MGHDK; CDR2 reads SYGVNS. Here the CDR3 DNA reads TGTGCCAGCAGTGATCCAGGGAGGAGTAGGGAGACCCAGTACTTC. Translation gives CASSDPGRSRETQYF.

This CDR3 reads CASSYGTAGNTIYF. The CDR3 bases are TGTGCCAGCAGTTACGGGACAGCTGGAAACACCATATATTTT. The genes are TRBV6-5 and TRBJ1-3, with 7 positions matching TRBD1. Germline CDR1 MNHEY, CDR2 SVGAGI. V was pared by 2 bases and J by 2 bases, with 0 bases of the junction left unmatched. This CDR3 region has 14 residues.